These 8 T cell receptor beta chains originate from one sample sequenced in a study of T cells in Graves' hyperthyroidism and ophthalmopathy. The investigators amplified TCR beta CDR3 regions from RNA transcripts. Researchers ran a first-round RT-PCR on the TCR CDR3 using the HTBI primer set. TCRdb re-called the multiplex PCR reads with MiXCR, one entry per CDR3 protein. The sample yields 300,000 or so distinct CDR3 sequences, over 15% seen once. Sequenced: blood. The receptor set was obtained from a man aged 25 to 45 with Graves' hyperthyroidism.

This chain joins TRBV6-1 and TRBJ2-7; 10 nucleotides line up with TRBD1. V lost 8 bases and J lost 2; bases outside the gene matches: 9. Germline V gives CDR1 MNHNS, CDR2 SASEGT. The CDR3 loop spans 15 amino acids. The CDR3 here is CASPGQGRLAYEQYF. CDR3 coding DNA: TGTGCCAGCCCGGGACAGGGGAGGCTTGCCTACGAGCAGTACTTC.

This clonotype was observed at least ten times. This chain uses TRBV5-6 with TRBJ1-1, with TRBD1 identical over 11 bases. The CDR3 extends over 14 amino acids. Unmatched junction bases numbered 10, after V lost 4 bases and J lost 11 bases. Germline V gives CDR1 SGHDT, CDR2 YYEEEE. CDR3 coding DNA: TGTGCCAGCAGCGATGGCCGGGACAGGGGGTCGGCTTTCTTT. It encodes CASSDGRDRGSAFF.

DNA for the CDR3: TGCAGTGCCGGGGACAGAAGGTACGAGCAGTACTTC. This sequence encodes CSAGDRRYEQYF. The chain combines TRBV20-1 with TRBJ2-7, with 7 bases that match TRBD1. Losses at the gene ends were 6 bases for V and 4 bases for J; bases not matched to a gene: 6. CDR3 size: 12 residues. Germline V gene data show CDR1 as DFQATT and CDR2 as SNEGSKA (reference sequence).

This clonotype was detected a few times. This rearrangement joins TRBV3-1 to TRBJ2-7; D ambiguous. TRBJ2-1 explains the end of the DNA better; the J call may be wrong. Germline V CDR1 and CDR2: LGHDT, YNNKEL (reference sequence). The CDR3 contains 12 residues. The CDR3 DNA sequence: TGTGCCAGCAGCTCTCATTCCTACGAGCAGTTCTTC. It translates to CASSSHSYEQFF.

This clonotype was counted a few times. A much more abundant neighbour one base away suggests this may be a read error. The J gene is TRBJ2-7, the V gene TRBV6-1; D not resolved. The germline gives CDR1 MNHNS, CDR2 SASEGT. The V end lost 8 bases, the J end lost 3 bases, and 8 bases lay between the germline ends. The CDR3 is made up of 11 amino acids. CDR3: CASVFGYEQYF. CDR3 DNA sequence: TGTGCCAGCGTCTTCGGCTACGAGCAGTACTTC.

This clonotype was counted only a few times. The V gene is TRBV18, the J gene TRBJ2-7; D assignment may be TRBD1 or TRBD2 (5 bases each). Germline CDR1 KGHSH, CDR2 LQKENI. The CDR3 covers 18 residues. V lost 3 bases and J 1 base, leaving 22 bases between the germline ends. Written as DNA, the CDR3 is TGTGCCAGCTCACCGCAACAACTTCGGGACGGATTGTCCTACGAGCAGTACTTC. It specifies CASSPQQLRDGLSYEQYF.

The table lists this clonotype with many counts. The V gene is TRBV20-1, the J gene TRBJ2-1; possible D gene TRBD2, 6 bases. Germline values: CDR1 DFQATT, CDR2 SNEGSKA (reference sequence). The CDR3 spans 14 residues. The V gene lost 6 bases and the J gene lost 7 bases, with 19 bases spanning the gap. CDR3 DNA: TGCAGTGCAACCGGGACTTTCGGAGGGAATGAGCAGTTCTTC. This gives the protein CSATGTFGGNEQFF.

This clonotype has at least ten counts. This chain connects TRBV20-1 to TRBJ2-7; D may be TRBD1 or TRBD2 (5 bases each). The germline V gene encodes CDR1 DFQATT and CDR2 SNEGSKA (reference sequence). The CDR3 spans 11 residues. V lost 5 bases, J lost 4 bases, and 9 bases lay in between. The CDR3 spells CSADGGYEQYF. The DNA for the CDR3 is TGCAGTGCTGATGGGGGTTACGAGCAGTACTTC.